This T cell receptor beta chain is drawn from a study of neurological immune-mediated disorders. Trimming removed 3 bases from V and 3 bases from J, with 13 bases in between. The CDR3 covers 14 residues. The germline gives CDR1 DFQATT, CDR2 SNEGSKA (reference sequence). One entry per CDR3 protein results from TCRdb running MiXCR on the 5' RACE reads. The sample has about 59,000 distinct CDR3 sequences; less than 25% are singletons. Points on this clonotype: What it binds is not known.

Time point meaning: technical triplicate 2. The study's findings and limits: Because no CDR3 amino acid sequences were shared across subjects by expanded clones, private repertoires were suggested in all groups.

The clonotype comes from a man aged 55 to 70 with HTLV-1-associated myelopathy (HAM/TSP). Sequencing was performed on PBMCs. This chain links TRBV20-1 with TRBJ2-3, with a possible D match to TRBD2 (6 bases). CDR3 DNA sequence: TGCAGTGCTAGGGACTACCATCTTACAGATACGCAGTATTTT. Translated: CSARDYHLTDTQYF.